This entry features one TCR beta chain sequence. Its antigen is unidentified. The PCR employed 60 Vbeta primers together with 13 Jbeta primers. Profiled with immunoSEQ multiplex PCR; TCRdb holds only in-frame clones, not every one. Here the sample spans under 200,000 clones, about four fifths being singletons. This CDR3 region has 14 residues. Germline-derived CDR1 and CDR2 are SGHTA and FQGNSA. Deletions cut 1 base from V and 4 bases from J, with 10 bases between. This specimen belongs to a study of cytomegalovirus exposure and HLA in healthy donors. General study points: Using the classifier, cytomegalovirus status was reportedly diagnosed with high specificity and sensitivity. When presence/absence was analysed, sequencing depth was taken to be roughly uniform across donors. Accurate predictions that matched the HLA-A and HLA-B alleles of most subjects were reportedly made from TCR beta sequences. More clonal expansion characterized HLA-associated TCR beta chains than equally common others in a later analysis.

The V and J genes are TRBV7-2 and TRBJ1-1, with a possible D match to TRBD1 (6 bases). This TCR derives from a woman aged 50 to 60 in good health and CMV-seronegative. Input material: PBMCs. DNA for the CDR3: TGTGCCAGCAGCTTAGGCGGGGGCGGCACTGAAGCTTTCTTT. It is translated as CASSLGGGGTEAFF.